The text below deals with one T cell receptor beta chain. Its antigen is still unknown. The sample holds no much larger clone one base away, and base qualities are not on file. This entry is derived from a study of CD8+ T cells in alopecia areata (dated by TCRdb to between 2018 and 2020). Turning to the overall study: The treated patients took part in an open-label pilot trial in which moderate-to-severe alopecia areata was treated with oral tofacitinib at 5 to 10 mg twice daily. Patients stayed on tofacitinib for 6 to 18 months and then had 6 months of follow-up off drug so that delayed response and recurrence could be assessed. Disease severity in treated patients was measured with the SALT score, which quantifies the percentage of affected scalp surface area. The study used high-throughput TCRbeta sequencing to examine T cell clonal expansion in alopecia areata, in both the C3H/HeJ mouse model and human patients. On the human side, TCRbeta sequencing was run on scalp tissue and on sorted CD4+ and CD8+ peripheral blood T cells from healthy controls and from alopecia areata patients with either patchy or totalis/universalis disease. Biopsies were taken from tofacitinib-treated patients at baseline and again at 4 and 24 weeks into treatment, and several of those patients also had a later scalp biopsy. Scalp clonality was compared across normal scalp (n=4), patchy alopecia areata scalp (n=8), and alopecia totalis/universalis scalp (n=8). The RNA source kit depended on sample type: the PAXgene miRNA kit for fixed scalp, the miRNeasy kit for PBMCs, and the RNeasy kit for mouse skin. TCRbeta CDR3 regions were amplified by immunoSEQ multiplex PCR using 35 Vbeta forward and 13 Jbeta reverse primers. On the study overall, not on this receptor specifically: Compared with normal scalp, lesional scalp, particularly in alopecia totalis/universalis, had higher clonality and more expanded CD8+ clones, which suggests antigenic drive. Unlike mouse skin, which is dominated by gammadelta T cells, normal human skin has resident alphabeta T cells that are also sequenced, and this complicates analysis of the scalp TCR repertoire. Tofacitinib significantly decreased scalp clonality and the number of expanded CD8+ clones among the top 100 scalp clones. Many expanded lesional clones persisted in scalp and blood during tofacitinib treatment, which may partly explain relapse after stopping treatment. Shared TCR sequences between patients were less evident than in mice, which may be partly attributable to HLA diversity in the patient population. Because the treated cohort was small and had only one nonresponder, larger studies are needed to examine links between baseline CD8+ expansion and response.

The CDR3 covers 16 residues, taking in both the cysteine and the phenylalanine. Only CDR3 DNA is held: 48 bases, read in frame from base 1. For CDR1 and CDR2, the germline V gene lists KGHSH and LQKENI. A distance of 17 bases separates the germline ends of V and J, which lose 2 bases and 4 bases respectively. Per the publication, the time point label means: about four weeks on oral tofacitinib. The treatment or condition label for this specimen denotes: oral pan-JAK inhibitor, 5-10 mg twice daily. Lesional scalp punch biopsies and peripheral blood were obtained from alopecia areata patients. PBMCs were isolated by density centrifugation and stained for CD3, CD4 and CD8, and CD4+ and CD8+ T cells were sorted on a FACSAria. The library relied on the immunoSEQ multiplex PCR assay. RNA was extracted from all samples and reverse transcribed into cDNA as template for TCR sequencing. First-strand cDNA was synthesized using SuperScript III with a 2:1 mix of oligo-dT and random hexamers. A synthetic immune receptor repertoire was used to gauge amplification bias, and whatever bias remained was removed computationally. The authors' pipeline ran thus. Raw reads were preprocessed for error removal, and CDR3 was defined according to IMGT conventions as running from the conserved cysteine to phenylalanine. Clonality was computed as 1 minus the Shannon entropy, with the entropy normalized by log2 of the number of productive unique TCRs. Scalp TCRbeta sequences were cross-referenced with sorted blood CD4 and CD8 repertoires so that the CD4 or CD8 identity of scalp clones could be inferred. The table was pulled from immuneACCESS by TCRdb, which kept in-frame rearrangements only. Such tables lose some clones; where checked, under half of the loss comes from unresolved V genes, and the rest has no known cause. Clone size and the V and J calls come from that table; the DNA yielded D and trimming. The sample table records about 200,000 clones; about 64% of these occur just once. The top ten hold roughly 4.2% of the sample.

This clonotype was obtained from a human donor with alopecia areata. This chain is built from TRBV18 and TRBJ1-2; the D gene is perhaps TRBD1, on 6 matching bases. The specimen was CD4+ T cells sorted from blood, collected at week 4, from a patient treated with tofacitinib. The bases are TGTGCCAGCTCACCAAGCGGCGCAGGGGAGCCCTATGGCTACACCTTC. Its product reads: CASSPSGAGEPYGYTF.